The 4 T cell receptor beta chains below all came from one sample that was sequenced in a study of cytomegalovirus exposure and HLA in healthy donors. Clones were sequenced by immunoSEQ multiplex PCR, and TCRdb holds only the in-frame ones, with some missing. The table records 80,000 to 100,000 clones, about 83% of them present only once. Sequenced material: PBMCs. These receptors all stem from a woman aged 25 to 45 in good health and CMV-seronegative.

The V and J genes are TRBV6-6 and TRBJ2-7, with D perhaps TRBD1 (5 bases). The ends were cut back, 7 bases at V and 7 bases at J, with 23 bases in the middle. Germline CDR1 and CDR2: MNHNY and SVGAGI (reference sequence). The CDR3 runs 15 residues. In DNA form, the CDR3 reads TGTGCCAGCACGAACTACGGACACGGGTATGGGGAGCAGTACTTC. Encoded protein: CASTNYGHGYGEQYF.

This clone was observed once. The V and J genes are TRBV7-2 and TRBJ1-1; possibly TRBD1 for D (5 bases). Looked up from germline, CDR1 is SGHTA and CDR2 is FQGNSA. The CDR3 extends over 14 amino acids. Trimming shortened V by 5 bases and J by 0 bases, and 10 bases separated the two germline ends. CDR3 protein: CASSKGVLNTEAFF. The CDR3 DNA sequence: TGTGCCAGCAGCAAAGGGGTCCTGAACACTGAAGCTTTCTTT.

Here the CDR3 DNA reads TGTGCCAGCAGCGTCCGGGGGGTGGGTAATGAAAAACTGTTTTTT. Its protein product is CASSVRGVGNEKLFF. The chain is built from TRBV13 and TRBJ1-4; maybe TRBD1 (5 bases). The CDR3 totals 15 residues. Between the trimmed V and J ends, which lost 5 bases and 4 bases, there was a span of 14 bases. In germline, CDR1 is PRHDT, CDR2 FYEKMQ (reference sequence).

This clone occurred a few times. The chain couples TRBV18 to TRBJ2-7, with 7 bases aligning to TRBD1. Per the germline V gene, CDR1 is KGHSH and CDR2 is LQKENI. The CDR3 is 17 amino acids. With V trimmed by 2 bases and J by 3 bases, 13 bases remained unmatched. The CDR3 is CASSPWTGPDPRYEQYF. The CDR3 nucleotides are TGTGCCAGCTCACCATGGACAGGCCCGGACCCCCGCTACGAGCAGTACTTC. The full variable domain, rest sourced from reference TRBV18 and TRBJ2-7, is NAGVMQNPRHLVRRRGQEARLRCSPMKGHSHVYWYRQLPEEGLKFMVYLQKENIIDESGMPKERFSAEFPKEGPSILRIQQVVRGDSAAYFCASSPWTGPDPRYEQYFGPGTRLTVT.